These 13 T cell receptor beta chains share one sample of origin, sequenced in a study of radiotherapy plus CTLA-4 blockade in lung cancer. Clones were sequenced by immunoSEQ multiplex PCR, and TCRdb holds only the in-frame ones, with some missing. The data hold some 110,000 clones, with roughly 80% observed a single time. The material sequenced was peripheral blood, taken from a patient treated with radiotherapy plus ipilimumab. The receptors were sampled from a human donor with non-small cell lung cancer who had a partial response to radiotherapy plus ipilimumab.

The chain joins TRBV28 to TRBJ2-1, with a tentative D call TRBD2 (6 bases). The CDR3 length is 16 residues. The germline V and J ends were trimmed by 6 bases and 8 bases, with 23 bases remaining between them. Germline V gives CDR1 MDHEN, CDR2 SYDVKM. CDR3: CASSLQLAINVDEQFF. The CDR3, as DNA: TGTGCCAGCAGCCTTCAGCTAGCGATTAATGTAGATGAGCAGTTCTTC.

The V gene is TRBV7-3, the J gene TRBJ1-1; D is unresolved. Trimming removed 2 bases at V and 7 bases at J, with 11 bases between. CDR1 is SGHTA and CDR2 is FQGTGA in the germline V gene. The CDR3 length is 13 residues. CDR3 region: CASSLGAGIEAFF. Written as DNA, the CDR3 is TGTGCCAGCAGCTTAGGAGCGGGAATTGAAGCTTTCTTT.

This clone occurred many times. The CDR3 DNA sequence: TGTGCCAGCAGTATCCCAGCGGGCACGAATGGCTACACCTTC. Translating it yields CASSIPAGTNGYTF. J is TRBJ1-2 and V is TRBV28; D is uncertain. The germline V gene encodes CDR1 MDHEN and CDR2 SYDVKM. With 5 bases removed from V and 6 bases from J, the gap between germline ends came to 16 bases. This CDR3 contains 14 residues.

This chain connects TRBV30 to TRBJ1-6; possibly TRBD1 for D (6 bases). Trimming took off 0 bases at V and 7 bases at J, with 13 bases between the two ends. Per germline, CDR1 GTSNPN and CDR2 SVGIG (reference sequence). The CDR3 is made up of 15 amino acids. In DNA, the CDR3 is TGTGCCTGGAGTGTACTTCGGGGGGGCAATTCACCCCTCCACTTT. Translation gives CAWSVLRGGNSPLHF.

Only one count was recorded for this clone. This chain uses TRBV7-2 with TRBJ2-7; D gene unclear. There are 13 residues in the CDR3. Deletions cut 1 base from V and 3 bases from J, with 7 bases between. Per germline, CDR1 SGHTA and CDR2 FQGNSA. The CDR3 DNA sequence: TGTGCCAGCAGCTTAGGGCAGATCTACGAGCAGTACTTC. Translated, it gives CASSLGQIYEQYF.

The chain couples TRBV5-1 to TRBJ2-5; a possible D gene is TRBD2 (5 bases). Germline CDR1 SGHRS, CDR2 YFSETQ. Trimming removed 4 bases from V and 7 bases from J, with 14 bases in between. CDR3 length: 13 amino acids. CDR3 DNA: TGCGCCAGCAGCCCCCAGGTTGAGGGGACCCAGTACTTC. Amino acids: CASSPQVEGTQYF.

This clone was observed a single time. The chain uses TRBV6-1 and TRBJ2-7; 7 bases line up with TRBD1. Germline V gives CDR1 MNHNS, CDR2 SASEGT. The length of the CDR3 is 11 residues. V was clipped by 8 bases and J by 6 bases; unmatched bases: 4. In DNA, the CDR3 is TGTGCCAGCCCACAGGGGAGCGAGCAGTACTTC. This translates into CASPQGSEQYF.

The rearrangement links TRBV18 to TRBJ1-3; 8 bases agree with TRBD1. This CDR3 has 16 amino acids. The ends lost 5 bases at V and 0 bases at J; junction bases unmatched: 6. Per the germline V gene, CDR1 is KGHSH and CDR2 is LQKENI. CDR3 sequence: CASSVGQGSSGNTIYF. The CDR3 DNA reads as TGTGCCAGCTCAGTTGGACAGGGAAGCTCTGGAAACACCATATATTTT.

The V and J genes are TRBV5-1 and TRBJ2-5; 9 bases are shared with TRBD1. Germline V gene data show CDR1 as SGHRS and CDR2 as YFSETQ. CDR3 size: 15 residues. Trimming removed 4 bases from V and 5 bases from J; junction bases left unmatched: 9. The CDR3 sequence is CASSQGGQGWETQYF. The DNA of the CDR3 is TGCGCCAGCAGCCAGGGGGGACAGGGTTGGGAGACCCAGTACTTC.

The J gene is TRBJ2-3, the V gene TRBV4-2; 8 bases are a match to TRBD2. The CDR3 has 16 residues. The germline V gene has CDR1 LGHNA and CDR2 YNFKEQ. After removal of 5 bases from V and 2 bases from J, the junction contained 9 bases not matched to a gene. The CDR3 DNA sequence: TGTGCCAGCAGCAGGGACGGGCGGGGGGACACAGATACGCAGTATTTT. Protein sequence: CASSRDGRGDTDTQYF.

The chain combines TRBV29-1 with TRBJ2-3; a possible D gene is TRBD2 (6 bases). This CDR3 spans 14 amino acids. Germline V lookup: CDR1 SQVTM, CDR2 ANQGSEA. Trimming took 4 bases from V and 0 from J, leaving 11 bases between them. The CDR3 is CSVAPGTSTDTQYF. CDR3 sequence (DNA): TGCAGCGTTGCCCCAGGGACTAGCACAGATACGCAGTATTTT.

The chain is built from TRBV10-1 and TRBJ2-2, with D possibly matching TRBD2 (6 bases). The V end lost 3 bases, the J end lost 0 bases, and 11 bases lay between the germline ends. From germline, CDR1 is WNHNN and CDR2 SYGVQD (reference sequence). The length of the CDR3 is 16 residues. The CDR3 protein is CASSDYGTANTGELFF. Here the CDR3 DNA reads TGCGCCAGCAGTGATTATGGGACTGCGAACACCGGGGAGCTGTTTTTT.

This chain uses TRBV7-8 with TRBJ2-1; 8 bases are a match to TRBD2. The CDR3 runs to 15 residues. The V segment lost 5 bases and the J segment 7 bases; nucleotides outside the gene matches: 10. Per the germline V gene, CDR1 is SGHVS and CDR2 is FQNEAQ. CDR3 coding DNA: TGTGCCAGCAGCCTCCATTCGGGGACTAGGAATGAGCAGTTCTTC. It encodes CASSLHSGTRNEQFF.